This is a list of T cell receptor beta chains from one sample in a study. TCRdb reanalysed the 5' RACE reads using MiXCR and keeps one entry per CDR3 protein. Among 53,000 or so distinct CDR3 sequences listed, over 20% were seen once. Sequences were obtained from tumor-infiltrating naive CD4+ T cells sorted from the breast tumor. The source is a female donor with breast cancer. Each CDR3 is given with its conserved first and last residue. The D gene is left open where the match is weak.

v_call | d_call | cdr3_aa
TRBV2 | TRBD1 | CASSEQGVGEQYF
TRBV6-1 | - | CASSDRGYEELFF
TRBV6-1 | - | CASSEQPNTEAFF
TRBV5-1 | - | CASSLVGANTEAFF
TRBV20-1 | - | CSARANQETQYF
TRBV29-1 | TRBD2 | CSVDLAGTDTQYF
TRBV6-5 | - | CASSRLMGDSPLHF
TRBV6-5 | - | CASHSTGSRGYF
TRBV30 | - | CAWGTGYGTSIYGYTF
TRBV6-1 | - | CASTARAEKLFF
TRBV7-2 | - | CASSLGVRGEQFF
TRBV24-1 | - | CATSDLRGGGTDTQYF
TRBV11-2 | - | CASSPAGSKRTQYF
TRBV7-9 | TRBD1 | CASTWTGRYEQYF
TRBV30 | - | CAWSVAAPGELFF
TRBV6-6 | TRBD2 | CASSGAGVAKNIQYF
TRBV7-2 | - | CASSPTKGNEQFF
TRBV27 | TRBD1 | CASTALGQGAPNYGYTF
TRBV7-9 | - | CASSTSPLSGYNEQFF